Listed here are 2 T cell receptor beta chains from one sample, sequenced in a study of Graves' ophthalmopathy and Graves' hyperthyroidism. RNA transcripts were the template, and TCR beta CDR3 regions were amplified from them. Second-round multiplex PCR came after first-round RT-PCR with HTBI primers. From the multiplex PCR reads, TCRdb called clonotypes with MiXCR, one entry per CDR3 protein. Of hundreds of thousands of distinct CDR3 sequences listed, around 21% are singletons. Input material: peripheral blood. All receptors come from a woman younger than 30 with stable Graves' hyperthyroidism.

This clonotype has ten or more counts. The chain carries TRBV6-1 and TRBJ2-7, with D unresolved. The CDR3 has 16 amino acids. V dropped 7 bases and J dropped 0 bases, with 19 bases sitting between them. Germline values: CDR1 MNHNS, CDR2 SASEGT. The CDR3 region has the DNA TGTGCCAGCAAAAGTAACAGCCCTAGAAACTCCTACGAGCAGTACTTC. Residues: CASKSNSPRNSYEQYF.

The gene calls are TRBV7-3 and TRBJ1-1; no clear D. The V end lost 2 bases, the J end lost 4 bases, and 14 bases lay between the germline ends. The CDR3 loop spans 15 amino acids. Germline values: CDR1 SGHTA, CDR2 FQGTGA. CDR3 in DNA: TGTGCCAGCAGCTTACTCCCAGGCTCGGGCACTGAAGCTTTCTTT. Translation gives CASSLLPGSGTEAFF.